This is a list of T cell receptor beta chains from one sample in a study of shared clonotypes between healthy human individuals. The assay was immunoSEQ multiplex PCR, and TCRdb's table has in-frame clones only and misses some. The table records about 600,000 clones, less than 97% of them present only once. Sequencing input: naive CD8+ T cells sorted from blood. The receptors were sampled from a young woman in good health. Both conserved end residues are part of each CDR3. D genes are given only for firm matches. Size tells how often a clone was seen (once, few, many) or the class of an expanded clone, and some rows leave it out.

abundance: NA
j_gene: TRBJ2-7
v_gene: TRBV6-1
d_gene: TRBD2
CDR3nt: TGTGCCAGCAGTGAATACGGGGTGGGACTAGCGGGAGGGTTCGAGCAGTACTTC
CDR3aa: CASSEYGVGLAGGFEQYF

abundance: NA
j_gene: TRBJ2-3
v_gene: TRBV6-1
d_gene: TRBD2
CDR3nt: TGTGCCAGCAGTCAAGGACTAGCGGTGGGCACAGATACGCAGTATTTT
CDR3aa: CASSQGLAVGTDTQYF

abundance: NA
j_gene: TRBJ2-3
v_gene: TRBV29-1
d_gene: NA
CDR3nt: TGCAGCGTTGAAGATTTCAATGTAGGCACAGATACGCAGTATTTT
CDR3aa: CSVEDFNVGTDTQYF

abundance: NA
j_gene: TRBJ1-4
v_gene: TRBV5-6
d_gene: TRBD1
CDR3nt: TGTGCCAGCAGCATCGAGACAGGGCTCTTTGGAAAACTGTTTTTT
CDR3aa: CASSIETGLFGKLFF

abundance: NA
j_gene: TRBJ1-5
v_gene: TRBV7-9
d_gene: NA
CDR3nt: TGTGCCAGCAGCTTAGTGGGGGAAAGCAATCAGCCCCAGCATTTT
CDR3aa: CASSLVGESNQPQHF

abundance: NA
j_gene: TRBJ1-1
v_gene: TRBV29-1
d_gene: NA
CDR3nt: TGCAGCTCTGGGGGGGGGCGGCTATCCACTGAAGCTTTCTTT
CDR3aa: CSSGGGRLSTEAFF

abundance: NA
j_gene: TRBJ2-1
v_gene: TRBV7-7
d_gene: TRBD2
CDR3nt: TGTGCCAGCAGCCAACTAGCGGGGGACCTCCTTCCCCCCAATGAGCAGTTCTTC
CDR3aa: CASSQLAGDLLPPNEQFF

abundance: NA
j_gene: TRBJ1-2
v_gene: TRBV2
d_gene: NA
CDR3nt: TGTGCCAGCAGTGACAGCCGCTATGGCTACACCTTC
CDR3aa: CASSDSRYGYTF

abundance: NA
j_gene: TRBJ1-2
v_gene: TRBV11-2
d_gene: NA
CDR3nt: TGTGCCAGCAGCTTAGGGGGGGGCGACAGCCCCTATGGCTACACCTTC
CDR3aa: CASSLGGGDSPYGYTF

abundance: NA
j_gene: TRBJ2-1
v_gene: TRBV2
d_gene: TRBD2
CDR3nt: TGTGCCAGCAGGGCCTCTCGCGGGAGCAACTCCAATGAGCAGTTCTTC
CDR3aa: CASRASRGSNSNEQFF

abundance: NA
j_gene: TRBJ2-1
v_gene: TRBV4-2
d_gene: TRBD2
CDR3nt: TGTGCCAGCAGCCAAAGGACTAGCGGGCCTTTCGATGAGCAGTTCTTC
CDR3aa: CASSQRTSGPFDEQFF

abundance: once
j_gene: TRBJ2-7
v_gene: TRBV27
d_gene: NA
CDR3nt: TGTGCCAGCAGTTTATTGGGGGGTAGCTCCTACGAGCAGTACTTC
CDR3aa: CASSLLGGSSYEQYF

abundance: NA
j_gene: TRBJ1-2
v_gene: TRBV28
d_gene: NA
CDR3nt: TGTGCCAGCAGTTCCCTTGAGGACAAGTACTATGGCTACACCTTC
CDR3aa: CASSSLEDKYYGYTF

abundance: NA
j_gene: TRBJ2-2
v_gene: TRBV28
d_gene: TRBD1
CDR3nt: TGTGCCAGCAGTTCCAGGGGGCGCGTGGAAAACGGGGAGCTGTTTTTT
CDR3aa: CASSSRGRVENGELFF

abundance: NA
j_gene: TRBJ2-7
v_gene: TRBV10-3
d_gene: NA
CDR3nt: TGTGCCATCGGGTTGAACGGTAACTACGAGCAGTACTTC
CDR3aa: CAIGLNGNYEQYF